This TCR beta chain was retrieved from a study of T cell repertoires in cytomegalovirus infection. Overall study context: Peptides in the study included HLA-C-restricted and HLA-B-restricted CMV epitopes. Shared public TCR beta signatures pointed to both CMV infection and a matching HLA type. Broader study findings: Adding up the frequency of public TCR beta families identified people who carried CMV plus the relevant HLA. The response measured ex vivo was dominated by TCR beta clonotypes (HLA-C-restricted and CMV-specific).

Looked up from germline, CDR1 is MNHEY and CDR2 is SVGEGT. This CDR3 comprises 12 residues. Trimming took 5 bases from V and 2 from J, leaving 7 bases between them. This clonotype was detected only a few times. The antigen remains undetermined. Each CDR3 protein is one row after TCRdb ran MiXCR on the reads. The top ten clones hold 15% to 20% of a sample with about half a million distinct CDR3 sequences, roughly a third of them seen once. This TCR came from a human donor in good health (CMV status not recorded). Some clones in this sample may be carry-over from other donors' samples. The specimen was cultured PBMCs, collected from culture after CMV antigen stimulation. The chain links TRBV6-2 or TRBV6-3 to TRBJ2-7; unclear D gene. The chain's CDR3 is CASSQDTYEQYV. The CDR3 DNA reads TGTGCCAGCAGTCAAGACACCTACGAGCAGTACGTC.